The rows below give T cell receptor beta chains drawn from one sample of a study of blood T cell repertoires in COVID-19. The protocol was immunoSEQ multiplex PCR, while the TCRdb copy is restricted to in-frame clones and leaves out a portion. This repertoire shows just under 150,000 clones, 80% to 90% found once; its top ten account for under 9%. The sequencing sample was made of peripheral blood. The receptor set was obtained from a woman aged 45 to 65 with active or convalescent COVID-19. The CDR3 runs from the conserved cysteine through the conserved F or W. A D gene is named only where the DNA matches it firmly. Part of the rows lack a size; the others show once, few, many or a class for expanded clones.

d_gene,j_gene,v_gene,abundance,CDR3aa,CDR3nt
TRBD2,TRBJ2-3,TRBV29-1,once,CSVSRTSGGTDTQYF,TGCAGCGTCTCTCGGACTAGCGGGGGAACAGATACGCAGTATTTT
TRBD1,TRBJ2-7,TRBV10-1,-,CASSGGNRTGGEQYF,TGCGCCAGCAGTGGGGGCAATCGGACAGGGGGCGAGCAGTACTTC
-,TRBJ1-1,TRBV3-1/TRBV3-2,-,CASSQGRNTEAFF,TGTGCCAGCAGCCAAGGCAGGAACACTGAAGCTTTCTTT
TRBD1,TRBJ1-2,TRBV24-1,-,CATSDFGTGYGYTF,TGTGCCACCAGTGATTTTGGGACAGGTTATGGCTACACCTTC
TRBD1,TRBJ2-5,TRBV30,-,CAWMRQGLQETQYF,TGTGCCTGGATGAGACAGGGATTGCAAGAGACCCAGTACTTC
-,TRBJ1-4,TRBV5-1,-,CASSQGQISTTNEKLFF,TGCGCCAGCAGCCAGGGGCAGATATCAACAACTAATGAAAAACTGTTTTTT
TRBD2,TRBJ2-2,TRBV27,-,CASSFLAGTGELFF,TGTGCCAGCAGTTTTCTAGCGGGGACCGGGGAGCTGTTTTTT
TRBD1,TRBJ1-5,TRBV7-7,-,CASSRDRDQPQHF,TGTGCTAGCAGCAGGGACAGGGATCAGCCCCAGCATTTT
-,TRBJ2-2,TRBV7-3,once,CASSLTESTGELFF,TGTGCCAGCAGCTTAACGGAGTCTACCGGGGAGCTGTTTTTT
-,TRBJ1-1,TRBV5-1,few,CASSLAEEGGGTEAFF,TGCGCCAGCAGCTTGGCCGAGGAAGGGGGGGGGACTGAAGCTTTCTTT
-,TRBJ1-1,TRBV6-2/TRBV6-3,-,CASSPLLIVNTEAFF,TGTGCCAGCAGTCCCCTTCTCATAGTGAACACTGAAGCTTTCTTT
-,TRBJ1-2,TRBV6-5,once,CASSYMTASGYTF,TGTGCCAGCAGTTACATGACAGCCTCTGGCTACACCTTC
-,TRBJ2-2,TRBV24-1,-,CATSDGSRGIAAIGELFF,TGTGCCACCAGTGATGGGTCTAGAGGCATCGCGGCGATCGGGGAGCTGTTTTTT
-,TRBJ1-2,TRBV30,once,CAWSVRGGRPVYGYTF,TGTGCCTGGAGTGTACGGGGGGGGCGACCCGTCTATGGCTACACCTTC
TRBD1,TRBJ1-2,TRBV2,-,CASSRQGWDGYTF,TGTGCCAGCAGCAGACAGGGATGGGATGGCTACACCTTC
TRBD1,TRBJ1-5,TRBV27,-,CASARITGQGIISNQPQHF,TGTGCCAGCGCAAGGATTACGGGACAGGGGATAATCAGCAATCAGCCCCAGCATTTT
TRBD2,TRBJ2-3,TRBV7-3,-,CASSGVAGVGADTQYF,TGTGCCAGCAGCGGGGTAGCGGGGGTCGGGGCAGATACGCAGTATTTT
-,TRBJ2-2,TRBV4-1,-,CASSQDRGNTGELFF,TGCGCCAGCAGCCAAGATAGGGGTAACACCGGGGAGCTGTTTTTT
-,TRBJ1-2,TRBV10-3,-,CAIRGQDSDVGYGYTF,TGTGCCATCAGGGGGCAGGACAGTGACGTAGGCTATGGCTACACCTTC
-,TRBJ2-1,TRBV12-3/TRBV12-4,few,CASSSDGPQFF,TGTGCCAGCAGTTCTGATGGGCCTCAGTTCTTC
-,TRBJ1-1,TRBV12-3/TRBV12-4,-,CASSFSGNTEAFF,TGTGCCAGCAGTTTTTCGGGGAACACTGAAGCTTTCTTT
TRBD1,TRBJ1-4,TRBV5-6,-,CASSFVGTGDEKLFF,TGTGCCAGCAGCTTTGTCGGGACAGGGGACGAAAAACTGTTTTTT
-,TRBJ1-2,TRBV12-3/TRBV12-4,-,CASSLPGGYGYTF,TGTGCCAGCAGTTTGCCGGGGGGCTATGGCTACACCTTC
-,TRBJ1-6,TRBV29-1,-,CSVASGREGSPLHF,TGCAGCGTTGCTTCCGGCAGGGAAGGATCACCCCTCCACTTT
-,TRBJ2-3,TRBV6-2/TRBV6-3,-,CASSYIVARPRQNTDTQYF,TGTGCCAGCAGTTATATAGTAGCGCGACCTCGCCAAAACACAGATACGCAGTATTTT
-,TRBJ1-1,TRBV18,-,CASSPRSAYMNTEAFF,TGTGCCAGCTCACCACGGAGCGCATATATGAACACTGAAGCTTTCTTT
TRBD1,TRBJ2-7,TRBV6-2/TRBV6-3,-,CASSIRDRALHEQYF,TGTGCCAGCAGTATACGGGACAGGGCCCTCCACGAGCAGTACTTC
-,TRBJ1-4,TRBV6-2/TRBV6-3,-,CASSLDGYEKLFF,TGTGCCAGCAGTCTCGACGGGTATGAAAAACTGTTTTTT
-,TRBJ2-1,TRBV7-3,-,CASSLRGALFGSGYNEQFF,TGTGCCAGCAGCTTAAGAGGTGCCCTCTTTGGGTCGGGGTACAATGAGCAGTTCTTC
TRBD1,TRBJ2-7,TRBV2,few,CASVDRGLDEQYF,TGTGCCAGCGTCGACAGGGGGCTCGACGAGCAGTACTTC
TRBD2,TRBJ2-2,TRBV27,-,CASSTLAVRNTGELFF,TGTGCCAGCAGTACCCTAGCGGTTAGGAACACCGGGGAGCTGTTTTTT
TRBD1,TRBJ1-2,TRBV6-1,-,CASSEGQVYWAADGYTF,TGTGCCAGCAGTGAGGGACAGGTATATTGGGCTGCGGATGGCTACACCTTC
-,TRBJ2-5,TRBV2,once,CASRIKETQYF,TGTGCCAGCAGAATTAAAGAGACCCAGTACTTC
-,TRBJ2-7,TRBV27,-,CASSLISGAGGPYEQYF,TGTGCCAGCAGTTTAATTTCGGGGGCAGGGGGACCATACGAGCAGTACTTC
-,TRBJ1-5,TRBV30,once,CAWSASSNQPQHF,TGTGCCTGGAGTGCGTCTAGCAATCAGCCCCAGCATTTT
-,TRBJ2-2,TRBV11-3,-,CASSNELPPGATNTGELFF,TGTGCCAGCAGTAACGAATTACCTCCCGGAGCCACGAACACCGGGGAGCTGTTTTTT
TRBD1,TRBJ1-5,TRBV2,-,CASSGGGRSNQPQHF,TGTGCCAGCAGTGGAGGGGGCAGGAGCAATCAGCCCCAGCATTTT
TRBD2,TRBJ2-3,TRBV5-1,-,CASSLALAGSTDTQYF,TGCGCCAGCAGCTTGGCGTTAGCGGGGAGCACAGATACGCAGTATTTT
-,TRBJ2-5,TRBV29-1,once,CSARSETQYF,TGCAGCGCCCGGTCGGAGACCCAGTACTTC